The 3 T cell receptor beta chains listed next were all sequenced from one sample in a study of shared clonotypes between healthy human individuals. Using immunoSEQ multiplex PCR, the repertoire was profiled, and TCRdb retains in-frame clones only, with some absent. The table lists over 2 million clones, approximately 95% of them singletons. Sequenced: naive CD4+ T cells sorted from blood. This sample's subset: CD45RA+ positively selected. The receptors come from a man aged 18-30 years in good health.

CDR3 protein: CASSEYAPRSSYEQYF. The CDR3 bases are TGTGCCAGCAGTGAATACGCTCCACGCAGCTCCTACGAGCAGTACTTC. The V call is TRBV6-1, the J call TRBJ2-7; no definite D call. CDR1 is MNHNS, CDR2 SASEGT, per germline. Trimming took off 2 bases at V and 0 bases at J, with 14 bases between the two ends. The CDR3 is 16 amino acids.

Here the CDR3 reads CASSPQTGGNTEAFF. CDR3 DNA sequence: TGTGCCAGTAGCCCCCAGACAGGGGGGAACACTGAAGCTTTCTTT. V is TRBV19 and J is TRBJ1-1; 9 bases are shared with TRBD1. This CDR3 comprises 15 residues. Germline V gene lookup returns CDR1 LNHDA and CDR2 SQIVND (reference sequence). V dropped 6 bases and J dropped 1; count of bases not matched to a gene: 6. Filled out from reference TRBV19 and TRBJ1-1, the complete variable domain reads DGGITQSPKYLFRKEGQNVTLSCEQNLNHDAMYWYRQDPGQGLRLIYYSQIVNDFQKGDIAEGYSVSREKKESFPLTVTSAQKNPTAFYLCASSPQTGGNTEAFFGQGTRLTVV.

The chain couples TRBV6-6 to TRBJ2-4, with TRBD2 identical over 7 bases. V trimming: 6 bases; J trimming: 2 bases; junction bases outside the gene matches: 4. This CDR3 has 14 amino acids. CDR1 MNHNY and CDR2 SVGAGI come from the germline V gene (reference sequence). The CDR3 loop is CASSPGLTKNIQYF. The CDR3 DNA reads TGTGCCAGCAGCCCGGGACTAACCAAAAACATTCAGTACTTC.